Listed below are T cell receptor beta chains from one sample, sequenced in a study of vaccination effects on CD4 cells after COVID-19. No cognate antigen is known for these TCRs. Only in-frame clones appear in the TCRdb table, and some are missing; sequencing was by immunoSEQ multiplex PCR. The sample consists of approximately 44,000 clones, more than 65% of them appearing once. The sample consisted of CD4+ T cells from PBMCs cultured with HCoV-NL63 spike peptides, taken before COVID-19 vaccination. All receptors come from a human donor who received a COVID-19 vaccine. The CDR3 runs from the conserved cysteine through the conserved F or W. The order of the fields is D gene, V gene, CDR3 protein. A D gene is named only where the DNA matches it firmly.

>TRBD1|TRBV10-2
CASSDGQGAGNQPQHF
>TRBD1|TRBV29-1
CSVAGQGHGATYGYTF
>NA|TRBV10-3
CAINGQNYGYTF
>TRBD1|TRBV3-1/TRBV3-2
CASSQDAGGRGYTF
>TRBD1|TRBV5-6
CASSDRGYNTEAFF
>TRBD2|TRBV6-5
CASRPTSVIDTQYF
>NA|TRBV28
CASSLRDRYYNEQFF
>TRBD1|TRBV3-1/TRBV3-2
CASSQRTGGKNTEAFF
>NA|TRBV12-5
CASGQRSDTQYF
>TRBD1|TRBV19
CASSPRQGYVKNIQYF
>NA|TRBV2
CASSDRANTGELFF
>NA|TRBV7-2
CASSLYSTGELFF
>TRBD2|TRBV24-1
CATRGSSGGSEFF